This TCR beta chain was recovered during a study of identical twins. Whole-study findings and limits: The same donors were not followed; conclusions instead depended on cross-sectional statistical analysis. Weaker excess twin sharing was seen among beta out-of-frame sequences.

Each donor was a healthy Caucasian. This clonotype was detected ten times or more. Its specificity is not known. The CDR3 runs to 14 residues. The V end was cut by 2 bases, the J end by 2 bases, with 11 bases between. CDR1 is SGHKS and CDR2 is YYEKEE in the germline V gene (reference sequence). cDNA carried unique molecular identifiers, and a universal primer site was added by template switching. TCRdb re-derived calls from the 5' RACE reads in MiXCR, one entry per CDR3 protein. The sample holds about 390,000 distinct CDR3 sequences, roughly 10% seen once. The sample consisted of naive T cells sorted from blood. This receptor was taken from a woman between 45 and 65 years old in good health. V usage is TRBV5-5 and J usage is TRBJ2-7; D ambiguous. For the CDR3, the DNA is TGTGCCAGCAGCTTTGGTCGGACCACCTACGAGCAGTACGTC. Its protein product is CASSFGRTTYEQYV.